These 7 T cell receptor beta chains share one sample of origin, sequenced in a study of blood T cell repertoires in COVID-19. The assay was immunoSEQ multiplex PCR, and TCRdb's table has in-frame clones only and misses some. The sample has tens of thousands of clones, 87% seen once. What was sequenced was peripheral blood. The receptors originated from a man between 35 and 55 years old with COVID-19, enrolled during active disease.

There are a few counts of this clone. The chain employs TRBV7-2 and TRBJ2-3; 8 bases line up with TRBD2. Germline V gene sequence: CDR1 SGHTA, CDR2 FQGNSA. The CDR3 runs 14 residues. The V and J ends lost 4 bases and 6 bases, in that order; junction bases with no gene match: 6. CDR3 sequence: CASSSGLAPDTQYF. DNA of the CDR3: TGTGCCAGCAGCTCCGGACTAGCACCGGATACGCAGTATTTT.

The gene calls are TRBV28 and TRBJ1-3, with D possibly TRBD1 on 5 matching bases. Trimming pared 4 bases from V and 2 bases from J, leaving 12 bases between. Germline CDR1 reads MDHEN; CDR2 reads SYDVKM. The CDR3 contains 15 residues. CDR3 nucleotide sequence: TGTGCCAGCAGTTCGGGGACTGGCCCTGGAAACACCATATATTTT. Its protein product is CASSSGTGPGNTIYF.

The chain employs TRBV5-6 and TRBJ2-7; a weak D match, TRBD2 (7 bases). The V end was cut by 4 bases, the J end by 6 bases, with 20 bases between. The CDR3 has 15 residues. Germline assignment: CDR1 SGHDT and CDR2 YYEEEE. CDR3 protein: CASSPPWGGAGEQYF. The DNA for the CDR3 is TGTGCCAGCAGCCCTCCTTGGGGGGGCGCGGGCGAGCAGTACTTC.

The rearrangement uses TRBV19 and TRBJ2-1; 10 nucleotides match TRBD2. This CDR3 is built from 16 residues. V trimming: 5 bases; J trimming: 2 bases; junction bases outside the gene matches: 6. Germline V lookup: CDR1 LNHDA, CDR2 SQIVND (reference sequence). The CDR3 sequence is CASSPSGTSAYNEQFF. CDR3 nucleotides: TGTGCCAGTAGTCCCTCGGGGACTAGCGCCTACAATGAGCAGTTCTTC.

J is TRBJ1-1 and V is TRBV19; 7 nucleotides match TRBD1. Germline loops: CDR1 LNHDA, CDR2 SQIVND (reference sequence). V lost 6 bases, J lost 1 base, and 5 bases stayed unmatched. The CDR3 covers 14 residues. The CDR3 is CASRTTGANTEAFF. As DNA, the CDR3 is TGTGCCAGTAGAACTACAGGGGCGAACACTGAAGCTTTCTTT.

The chain recombines TRBV6-1 with TRBJ1-5; possibly TRBD1 for D (5 bases). The CDR3 loop spans 14 amino acids. Germline assignment: CDR1 MNHNS and CDR2 SASEGT. V lost 1 base to trimming and J lost 3 bases, with 7 bases between them. The DNA for the CDR3 is TGTGCCAGCAGTGAAGGGGGCTTCAATCAGCCCCAGCATTTT. Amino acids: CASSEGGFNQPQHF.

The chain uses TRBV6-2 or TRBV6-3 and TRBJ2-7, with D possibly TRBD1 on 6 matching bases. Looked up from germline, CDR1 is MNHEY and CDR2 is SVGEGT. V lost 5 bases and J lost 3, with 17 bases in between. The CDR3 spans 15 residues. The DNA of the CDR3 is TGTGCCAGCAGTGCACAGGGTTTCGGGGACTACGAGCAGTACTTC. Translation: CASSAQGFGDYEQYF.